What follows are 10 T cell receptor beta chains derived from one specimen sequenced in a study of T cell repertoires in cytomegalovirus infection. TCRdb independently ran MiXCR on the reads; one entry per CDR3 protein. The table has roughly 180,000 distinct CDR3 sequences, roughly 15% seen once; the top ten hold almost 25%. Source material: CD8+ T cells from PBMCs. The receptors derive from a human donor in good health (CMV status not recorded). Some clones in this sample may be carry-over from other donors' samples.

This clonotype appeared once. The rearrangement joins TRBV4-2 to TRBJ1-3; D remains unclear. Between the trimmed V and J ends, which lost 0 bases and 2 bases, there was a span of 8 bases. Germline lookup yields CDR1 LGHNA and CDR2 YNFKEQ. CDR3 length equals 15 residues. CDR3: CASSQDSTTGNTIYF. The CDR3 DNA is TGTGCCAGCAGCCAAGATTCGACTACTGGAAACACCATATATTTT.

The V gene is TRBV4-3, the J gene TRBJ2-2; weak D call: TRBD1 (7 bases). The germline gives CDR1 LGHNA, CDR2 YSLEER. Trimming took off 1 base at V and 10 bases at J, with 13 bases between the two ends. This CDR3 is 14 amino acids long. The CDR3 DNA reads TGCGCCAGCAGCCAAGGAGGAGGGGGCGTGGAGCTGTTTTTT. Residues: CASSQGGGGVELFF.

In its sample, this clonotype was seen a few times. The chain joins TRBV12-3 or TRBV12-4 to TRBJ1-1; D may be TRBD1 (5 bases). V shed 7 bases and J shed 1 base, with 22 bases lying between them. The CDR3 covers 17 residues. For the CDR3, the DNA is TGTGCCAGCACCCCCCAATCGGGGGACCCCGGGAACACTGAAGCTTTCTTT. Amino acid sequence: CASTPQSGDPGNTEAFF.

This clonotype was detected only a few times. The V call is TRBV28, the J call TRBJ2-7; D ambiguous. Per the germline V gene, CDR1 is MDHEN and CDR2 is SYDVKM. Trimming left V 6 bases short and J 6 bases short, with 12 bases between. CDR3 length: 12 amino acids. CDR3 nucleotides: TGTGCCAGCAGGACTTGGGTAACCGAGCAGTACTTC. Residues: CASRTWVTEQYF.

This chain uses TRBV7-2 with TRBJ2-3; D uncertain. CDR3 length equals 14 residues. Trimming shortened V by 5 bases and J by 5 bases, and 14 bases separated the two germline ends. The V gene's germline CDR1 is SGHTA and CDR2 FQGNSA. Here the CDR3 reads CASSPGLPRDTQYF. CDR3 DNA sequence: TGTGCCAGCAGCCCTGGGCTTCCAAGAGATACGCAGTATTTT.

V usage is TRBV7-9 and J usage is TRBJ1-4; D not certain. The length of the CDR3 is 15 residues. Germline CDR1 and CDR2: SEHNR and FQNEAQ (reference sequence). Trimming took off 1 base at V and 5 bases at J, with 11 bases between the two ends. The CDR3 reads CASSLEAVRNEKLFF. CDR3 sequence (DNA): TGTGCCAGCAGCTTAGAGGCAGTTCGGAATGAAAAACTGTTTTTT.

This clonotype occurred a few times. The chain links TRBV12-3 or TRBV12-4 to TRBJ2-2, with unresolved D. There are 15 residues in the CDR3. The V end was cut by 6 bases, the J end by 0 bases, with 11 bases between. The CDR3: CASSRSHPNTGELFF. The CDR3 bases are TGTGCCAGCAGCCGGTCACACCCGAACACCGGGGAGCTGTTTTTT.

This clonotype was observed a handful of times. J is TRBJ2-3 and V is TRBV27, with 9 bases aligning to TRBD1. CDR3 length equals 15 residues. The germline gives CDR1 MNHEY, CDR2 SMNVEV (reference sequence). The junction had 6 bases not matched to a gene; V was cut back by 5 bases and J by 3 bases. The CDR3 reads CASSADRGGTDTQYF. The CDR3 DNA follows: TGTGCCAGCAGTGCGGACAGGGGTGGAACAGATACGCAGTATTTT.

Only a few counts were recorded for this clonotype. The rearrangement uses TRBV7-8 and TRBJ2-3; D might be TRBD1 or TRBD2, each matching 6 bases. V was cut by 1 base and J by 2 bases, with 10 bases left in between. Germline-derived CDR1 and CDR2 are SGHVS and FQNEAQ. The CDR3 has 15 amino acids. The CDR3 coding sequence is TGTGCCAGCAGCTTAGTACAGGGACTCACAGATACGCAGTATTTT. It codes for CASSLVQGLTDTQYF.

This clonotype was counted only a few times. The V call is TRBV15, the J call TRBJ1-1; no clear D. The V gene lost 0 bases and the J gene lost 7 bases, with 12 bases spanning the gap. Germline lookup yields CDR1 LNHNV and CDR2 YYDKDF (reference sequence). The CDR3 runs 14 residues. In DNA, the CDR3 is TGTGCCACCAGCAGAGAGAGGGCAGCTGATGAAGCTTTCTTT. As protein: CATSRERAADEAFF.